These 2 T cell receptor beta chains were all obtained from the same sample, sequenced in a study of cytomegalovirus exposure and HLA in healthy donors. PCR was performed using 60 Vbeta and 13 Jbeta primers. The data were produced by immunoSEQ multiplex PCR, yet TCRdb's version contains in-frame clones alone and is incomplete. The record lists 150,000 to 200,000 clones, of which the ten most abundant hold 2% to 2.5%. Sample: PBMCs. The receptor source for this set is a man aged 25 to 45 in good health and CMV-seronegative.

The chain links TRBV18 to TRBJ1-1; possible D gene TRBD1, 5 bases. CDR1 is KGHSH and CDR2 is LQKENI in the germline V gene. This CDR3 has 14 amino acids. V gave up 3 bases and J gave up 11 bases, with 19 bases separating them. CDR3 protein: CASSPGGARVGAFF. CDR3 bases: TGTGCCAGCTCACCTGGAGGGGCGCGAGTGGGGGCTTTCTTT.

The V and J genes are TRBV27 and TRBJ2-1; weak D call: TRBD2 (6 bases). V lost 3 bases and J lost 5, with 11 bases in between. The CDR3 consists of 14 residues. Germline CDR1 MNHEY, CDR2 SMNVEV (reference sequence). DNA of the CDR3: TGTGCCAGCAGTTTTATGGGAGGCGACAATGAGCAGTTCTTC. Protein sequence: CASSFMGGDNEQFF.